This record looks at one TCR beta chain sequence and its context. The method was immunoSEQ multiplex PCR; TCRdb's version includes in-frame clones alone and lacks a portion of them. The sample has more than 1.2 million clones; 97% to 99% are singletons. These data come from a study of shared clonotypes between healthy human individuals. About the study: CD4 naive cells filled three plates per donor, CD4 memory three, CD8 naive two and CD8 memory one.

CDR1 is SGHNT, CDR2 YYREEE, per germline (reference sequence). V was cut by 4 bases and J by 2 bases, with 13 bases left in between. The CDR3 totals 14 residues. This TCR derives from a man aged 30 to 39 in good health. The source material was naive CD4+ T cells sorted from blood. The subset: CD45RA+ positively selected. The chain employs TRBV5-4 and TRBJ2-7, with D perhaps matching TRBD1 (5 bases). The CDR3 sequence is CASSPLQETYEQYF. The CDR3 nucleotides read TGTGCCAGCAGCCCGTTACAGGAAACCTACGAGCAGTACTTC.